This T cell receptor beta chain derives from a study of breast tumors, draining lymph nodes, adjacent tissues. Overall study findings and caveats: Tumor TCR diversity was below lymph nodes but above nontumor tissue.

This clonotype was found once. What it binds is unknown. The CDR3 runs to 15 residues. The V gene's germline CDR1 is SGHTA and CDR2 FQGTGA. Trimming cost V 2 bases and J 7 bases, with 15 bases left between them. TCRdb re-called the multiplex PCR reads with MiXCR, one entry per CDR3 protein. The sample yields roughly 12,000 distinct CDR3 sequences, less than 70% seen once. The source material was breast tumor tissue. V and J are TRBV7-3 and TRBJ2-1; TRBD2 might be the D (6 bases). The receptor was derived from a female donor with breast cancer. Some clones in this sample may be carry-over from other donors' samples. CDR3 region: CASSLVPGLANEQFF. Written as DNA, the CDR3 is TGTGCCAGCAGCTTAGTCCCGGGACTGGCAAATGAGCAGTTCTTC.